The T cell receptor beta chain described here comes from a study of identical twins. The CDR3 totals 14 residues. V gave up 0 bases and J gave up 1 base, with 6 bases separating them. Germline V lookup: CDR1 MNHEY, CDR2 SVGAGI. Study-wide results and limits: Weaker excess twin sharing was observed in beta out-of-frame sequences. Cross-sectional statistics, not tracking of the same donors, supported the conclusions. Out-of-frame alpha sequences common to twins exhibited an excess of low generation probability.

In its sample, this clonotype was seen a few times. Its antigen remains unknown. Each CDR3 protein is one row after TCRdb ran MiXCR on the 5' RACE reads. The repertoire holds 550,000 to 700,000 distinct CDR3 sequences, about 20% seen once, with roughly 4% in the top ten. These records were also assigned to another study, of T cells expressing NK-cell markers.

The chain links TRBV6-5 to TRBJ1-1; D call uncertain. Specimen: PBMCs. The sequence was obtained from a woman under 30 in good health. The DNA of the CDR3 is TGTGCCAGCAGTTACTCGGTAAAGAACACTGAAGCTTTCTTT. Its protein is CASSYSVKNTEAFF.